This note documents a single T cell receptor (beta chain) sequence. This entry comes from a study of brain T cells in children with intractable seizures. Regarding time point: blood from clinic visit 5 months post-surgery; TSC patient then seizure free. The CDR3 loop spans 12 amino acids. Trimming stripped 4 bases from V and 0 bases from J, with 3 bases between. Germline loops: CDR1 SGHRS, CDR2 YFSETQ. Profiled with immunoSEQ multiplex PCR; TCRdb holds only in-frame clones, not every one. Of approximately 330,000 clones detected, about 93% appear once; the ten largest clones hold under 7%. This material consisted of peripheral blood, taken about 5 months after surgery. This receptor was taken from a boy under two years old with tuberous sclerosis and intractable seizures. V and J are TRBV5-1 and TRBJ2-3, with D unresolved. The CDR3: CASSISTDTQYF. Written as DNA, the CDR3 is TGCGCCAGCAGCATCAGCACAGATACGCAGTATTTT.